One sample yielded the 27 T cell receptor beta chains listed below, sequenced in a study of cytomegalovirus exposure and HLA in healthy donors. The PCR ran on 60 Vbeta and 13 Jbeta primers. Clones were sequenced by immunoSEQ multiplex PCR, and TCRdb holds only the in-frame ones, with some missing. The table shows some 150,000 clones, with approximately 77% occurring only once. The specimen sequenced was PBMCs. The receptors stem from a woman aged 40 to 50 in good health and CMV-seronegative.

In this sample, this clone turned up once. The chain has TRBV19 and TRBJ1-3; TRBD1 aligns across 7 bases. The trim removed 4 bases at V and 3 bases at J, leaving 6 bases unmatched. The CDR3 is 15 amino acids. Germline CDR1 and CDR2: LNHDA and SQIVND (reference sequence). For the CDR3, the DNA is TGTGCCAGTAGTACCTCGACAGGGCGTGGAAACACCATATATTTT. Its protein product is CASSTSTGRGNTIYF.

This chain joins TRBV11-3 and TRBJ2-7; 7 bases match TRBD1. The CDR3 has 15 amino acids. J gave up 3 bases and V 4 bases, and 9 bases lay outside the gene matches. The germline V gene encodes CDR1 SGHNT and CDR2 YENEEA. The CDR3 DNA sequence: TGTGCCAGCAGCTACCGACAGGGACAATACTACGAGCAGTACTTC. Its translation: CASSYRQGQYYEQYF.

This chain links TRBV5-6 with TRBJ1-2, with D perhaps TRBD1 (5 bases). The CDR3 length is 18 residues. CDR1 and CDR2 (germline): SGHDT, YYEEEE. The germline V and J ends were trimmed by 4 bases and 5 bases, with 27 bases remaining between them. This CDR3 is CASSPPQEFRDSGYGYTF. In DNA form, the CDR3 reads TGTGCCAGCAGCCCTCCCCAAGAATTCAGGGATTCAGGGTATGGCTACACCTTC.

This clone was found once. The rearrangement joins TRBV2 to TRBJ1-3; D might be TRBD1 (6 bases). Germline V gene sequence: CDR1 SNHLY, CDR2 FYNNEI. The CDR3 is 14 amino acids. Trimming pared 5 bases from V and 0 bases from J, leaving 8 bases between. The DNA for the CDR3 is TGTGCCAGCAGTTCCAGGGGCTCTGGAAACACCATATATTTT. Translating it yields CASSSRGSGNTIYF.

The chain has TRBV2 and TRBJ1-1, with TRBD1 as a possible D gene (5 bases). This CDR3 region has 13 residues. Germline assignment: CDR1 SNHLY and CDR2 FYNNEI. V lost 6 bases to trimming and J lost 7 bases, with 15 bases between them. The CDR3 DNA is TGTGCCAGCAGCGTTGGGTGGGGCCTTGAAGCTTTCTTT. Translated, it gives CASSVGWGLEAFF.

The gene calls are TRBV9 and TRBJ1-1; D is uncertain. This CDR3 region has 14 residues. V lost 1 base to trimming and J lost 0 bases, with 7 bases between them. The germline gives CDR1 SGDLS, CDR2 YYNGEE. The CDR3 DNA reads TGTGCCAGCAGCGTAACGGTGATGAACACTGAAGCTTTCTTT. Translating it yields CASSVTVMNTEAFF.

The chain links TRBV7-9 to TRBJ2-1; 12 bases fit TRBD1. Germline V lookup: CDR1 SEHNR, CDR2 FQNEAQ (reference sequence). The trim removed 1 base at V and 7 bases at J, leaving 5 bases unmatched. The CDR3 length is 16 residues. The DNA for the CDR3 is TGTGCCAGCAGCTTAGTCGGGACAGGGGGCGGGAATGAGCAGTTCTTC. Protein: CASSLVGTGGGNEQFF.

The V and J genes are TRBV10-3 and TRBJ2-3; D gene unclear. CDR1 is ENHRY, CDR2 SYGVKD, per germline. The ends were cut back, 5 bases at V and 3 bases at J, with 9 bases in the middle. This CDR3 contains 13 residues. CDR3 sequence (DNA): TGTGCCATCAGTCAGATTACAACAGATACGCAGTATTTT. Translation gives CAISQITTDTQYF.

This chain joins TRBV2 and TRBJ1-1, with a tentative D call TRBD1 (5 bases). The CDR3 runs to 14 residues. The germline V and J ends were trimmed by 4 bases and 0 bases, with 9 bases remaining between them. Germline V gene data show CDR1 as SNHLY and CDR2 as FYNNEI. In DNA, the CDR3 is TGTGCCAGCAGTGCCCCAGGGTTGAACACTGAAGCTTTCTTT. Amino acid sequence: CASSAPGLNTEAFF.

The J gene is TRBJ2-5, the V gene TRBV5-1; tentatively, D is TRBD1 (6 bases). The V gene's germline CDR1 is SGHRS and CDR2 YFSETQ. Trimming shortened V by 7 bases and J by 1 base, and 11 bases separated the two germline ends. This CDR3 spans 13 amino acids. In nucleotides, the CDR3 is TGCGCCAGCGTGGACAGAGTCCAAGAGACCCAGTACTTC. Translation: CASVDRVQETQYF.

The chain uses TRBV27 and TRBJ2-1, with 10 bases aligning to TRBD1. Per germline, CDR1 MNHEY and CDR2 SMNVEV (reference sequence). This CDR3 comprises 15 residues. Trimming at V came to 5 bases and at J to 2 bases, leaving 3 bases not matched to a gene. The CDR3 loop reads CASSPGTGAYNEQFF. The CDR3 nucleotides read TGTGCCAGCAGTCCCGGGACAGGGGCCTACAATGAGCAGTTCTTC.

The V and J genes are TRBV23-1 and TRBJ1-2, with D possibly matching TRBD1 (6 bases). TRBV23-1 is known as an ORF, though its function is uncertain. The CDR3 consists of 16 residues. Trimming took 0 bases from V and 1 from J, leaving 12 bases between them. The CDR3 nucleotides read TGCGCCAGCAGTCAATCGGAGCGGGACATTAACTATGGCTACACCTTC. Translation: CASSQSERDINYGYTF.

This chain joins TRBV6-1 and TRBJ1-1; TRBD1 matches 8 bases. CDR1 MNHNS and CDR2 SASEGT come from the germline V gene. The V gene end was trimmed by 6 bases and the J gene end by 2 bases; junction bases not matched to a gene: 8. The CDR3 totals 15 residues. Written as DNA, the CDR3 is TGTGCCAGCAGCGTGGGACAGGCAAAAAACACTGAAGCTTTCTTT. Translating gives CASSVGQAKNTEAFF.

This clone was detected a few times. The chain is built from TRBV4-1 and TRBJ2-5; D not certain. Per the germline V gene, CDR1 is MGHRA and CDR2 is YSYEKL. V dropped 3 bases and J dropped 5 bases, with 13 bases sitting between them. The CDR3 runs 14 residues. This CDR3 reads CASSHEIALETQYF. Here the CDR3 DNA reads TGCGCCAGCAGCCACGAGATCGCTTTGGAGACCCAGTACTTC.

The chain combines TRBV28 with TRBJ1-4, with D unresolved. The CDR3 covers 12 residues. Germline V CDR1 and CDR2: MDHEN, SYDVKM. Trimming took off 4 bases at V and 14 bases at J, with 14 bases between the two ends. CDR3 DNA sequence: TGTGCCAGCAGTTCGAGACAAAGATCGCTGTTTTTT. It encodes CASSSRQRSLFF.

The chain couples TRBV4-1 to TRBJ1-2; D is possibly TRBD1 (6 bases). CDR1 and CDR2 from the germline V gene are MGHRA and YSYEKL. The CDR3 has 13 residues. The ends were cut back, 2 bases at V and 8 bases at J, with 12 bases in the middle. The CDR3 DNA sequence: TGCGCCAGCAGCCAACCCACAGGGCGCGGCTACACCTTC. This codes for CASSQPTGRGYTF.

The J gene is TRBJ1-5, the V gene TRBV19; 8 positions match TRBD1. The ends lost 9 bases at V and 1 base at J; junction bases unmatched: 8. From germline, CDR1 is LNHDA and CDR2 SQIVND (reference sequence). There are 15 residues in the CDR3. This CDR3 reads CASNRDRLSNQPQHF. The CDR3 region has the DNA TGTGCCAGCAACCGGGACAGGCTCAGCAATCAGCCCCAGCATTTT.

The CDR3 DNA reads as TGTGCCAGCAGCCAAGGACTAGCGGACTCTGGGGCCAACGTCCTGACTTTC. Residues: CASSQGLADSGANVLTF. The V call is TRBV4-2, the J call TRBJ2-6, with 9 bases fitting TRBD2. The CDR3 loop spans 17 amino acids. The germline CDR1 and CDR2 sequences are LGHNA and YNFKEQ. J lost 0 bases, V lost 1 base, and 1 base had no gene match.

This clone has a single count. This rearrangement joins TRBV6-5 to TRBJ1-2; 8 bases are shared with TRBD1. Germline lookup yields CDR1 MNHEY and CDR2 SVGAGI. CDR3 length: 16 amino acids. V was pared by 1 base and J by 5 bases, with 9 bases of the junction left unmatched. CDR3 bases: TGTGCCAGCAGTTACTATCTTGACAGGGGAGGTTATGGCTACACCTTC. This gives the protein CASSYYLDRGGYGYTF.

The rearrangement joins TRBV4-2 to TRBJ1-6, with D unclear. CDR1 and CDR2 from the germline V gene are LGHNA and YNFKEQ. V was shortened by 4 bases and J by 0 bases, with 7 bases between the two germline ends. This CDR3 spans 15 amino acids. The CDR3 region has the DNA TGTGCCAGCAGCCCTACTAGCTCCTATAATTCACCCCTCCACTTT. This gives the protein CASSPTSSYNSPLHF.

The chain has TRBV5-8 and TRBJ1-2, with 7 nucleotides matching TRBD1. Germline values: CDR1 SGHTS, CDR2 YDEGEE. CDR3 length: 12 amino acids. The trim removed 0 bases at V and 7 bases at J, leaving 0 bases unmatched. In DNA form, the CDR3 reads TGTGCCAGCAGCTTGGGGACAGGTGGCTACACCTTC. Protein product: CASSLGTGGYTF.

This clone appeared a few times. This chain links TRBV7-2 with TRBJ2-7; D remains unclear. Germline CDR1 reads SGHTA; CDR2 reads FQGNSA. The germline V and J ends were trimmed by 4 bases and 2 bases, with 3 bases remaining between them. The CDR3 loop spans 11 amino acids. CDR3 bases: TGTGCCAGCAGCTCCACCTACGAGCAGTACTTC. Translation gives CASSSTYEQYF.

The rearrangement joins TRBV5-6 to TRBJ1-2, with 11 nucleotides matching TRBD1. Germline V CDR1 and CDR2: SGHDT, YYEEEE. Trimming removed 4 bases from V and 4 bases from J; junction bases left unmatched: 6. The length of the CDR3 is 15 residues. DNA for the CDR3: TGTGCCAGCAGCAGAACCGGGACAGGGGGCTATGGCTACACCTTC. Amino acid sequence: CASSRTGTGGYGYTF.

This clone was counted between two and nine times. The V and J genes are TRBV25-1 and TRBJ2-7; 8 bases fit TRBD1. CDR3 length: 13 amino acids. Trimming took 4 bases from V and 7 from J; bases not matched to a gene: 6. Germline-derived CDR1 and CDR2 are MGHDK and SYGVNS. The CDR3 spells CASSVDRVGEQYF. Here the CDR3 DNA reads TGTGCCAGCAGTGTGGACAGGGTTGGGGAGCAGTACTTC.

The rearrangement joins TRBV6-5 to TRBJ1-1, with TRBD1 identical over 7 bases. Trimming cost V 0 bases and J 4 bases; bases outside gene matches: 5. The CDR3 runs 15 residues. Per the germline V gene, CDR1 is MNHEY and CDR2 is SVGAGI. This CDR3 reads CASSYSGQTGTEAFF. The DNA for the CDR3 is TGTGCCAGCAGTTACTCGGGACAGACGGGCACTGAAGCTTTCTTT.

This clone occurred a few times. This CDR3 reads CSASYTSYEQYF. The CDR3 nucleotides are TGCAGCGCTTCCTATACCTCCTACGAGCAGTACTTC. The J gene is TRBJ2-7, the V gene TRBV29-1; D unresolved. The CDR3 extends over 12 amino acids. V gave up 7 bases and J gave up 0 bases, with 10 bases separating them. The germline V gene encodes CDR1 SQVTM and CDR2 ANQGSEA.

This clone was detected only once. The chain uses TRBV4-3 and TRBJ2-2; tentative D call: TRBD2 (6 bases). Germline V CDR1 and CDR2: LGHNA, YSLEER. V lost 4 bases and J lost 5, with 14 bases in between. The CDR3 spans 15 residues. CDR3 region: CASSLGGSGTGELFF. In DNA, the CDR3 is TGCGCCAGCAGCCTTGGAGGTAGCGGAACCGGGGAGCTGTTTTTT.